Below, one T cell receptor beta chain is given with its context. This specimen belongs to a study of blood T cell repertoires in COVID-19. Study-wide context: The samples span acute and convalescent COVID-19 from the United States, Italy and Spain. T cells, B-cell-depleted T cells, or PBMCs supplied cDNA or gDNA.

Methods used by the authors: Scientists estimated how many nucleated cells there were by amplifying reference gene primers. The data were produced by immunoSEQ multiplex PCR, yet TCRdb's version contains in-frame clones alone and is incomplete. The DNA was the basis for D and trimming; V, J and clone size are from that table. There are fewer than 300,000 clones in the sample; about 89% occur only once, and around 0.84% lies in the top ten. CDR1 MDHEN and CDR2 SYDVKM come from the germline V gene. The CDR3 contains 12 residues. V gave up 9 bases and J gave up 6 bases, with 12 bases separating them. The receptor was isolated from a man aged 30 to 39 with acute or convalescent COVID-19. This chain links TRBV28 with TRBJ2-1; D not resolved. The sample consisted of peripheral blood. This CDR3 is CASLGPFNEQFF. The CDR3 DNA reads as TGTGCCAGTTTGGGCCCCTTCAATGAGCAGTTCTTC.